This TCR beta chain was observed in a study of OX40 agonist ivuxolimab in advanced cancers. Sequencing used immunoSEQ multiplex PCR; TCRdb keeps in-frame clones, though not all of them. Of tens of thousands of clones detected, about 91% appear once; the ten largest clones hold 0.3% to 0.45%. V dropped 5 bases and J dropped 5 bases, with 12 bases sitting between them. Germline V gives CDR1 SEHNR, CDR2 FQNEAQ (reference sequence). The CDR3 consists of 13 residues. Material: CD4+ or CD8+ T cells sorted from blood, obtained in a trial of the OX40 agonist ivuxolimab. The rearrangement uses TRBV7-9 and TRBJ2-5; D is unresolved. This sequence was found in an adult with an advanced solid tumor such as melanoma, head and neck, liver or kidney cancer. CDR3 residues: CASSPGRVETQYF. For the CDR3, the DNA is TGTGCCAGCAGCCCCGGTCGAGTGGAGACCCAGTACTTC.